One sample yielded the 20 T cell receptor beta chains listed below, sequenced in a study of metastatic and nonmetastatic thyroid tumors. Through MiXCR, TCRdb re-clonotyped the PCR reads. The sample consists of about 82,000 clones, approximately 12% of them appearing once. Until they underwent thyroid surgery, no patient had received any treatment. The sample was tumor tissue. The source is a female donor with papillary thyroid cancer or a benign thyroid nodule (not recorded which). Some clones in this sample may be carry-over from other donors' samples.

This clone was observed at least ten times. V is TRBV11-2 and J is TRBJ2-7; no clear D. The CDR3 covers 13 residues. V was pared by 2 bases and J by 4 bases, with 9 bases between. From germline, CDR1 is SGHAT and CDR2 FQNNGV. This CDR3 reads CASSLSGEYEQYF. CDR3 bases: TGTGCCAGCAGCTTATCCGGAGAATACGAGCAGTACTTC. Using reference TRBV11-2 and TRBJ2-7 for the parts outside the CDR3, the full variable domain is EAGVAQSPRYKIIEKRQSVAFWCNPISGHATLYWYQQILGQGPKLLIQFQNNGVVDDSQLPKDRFSAERLKGVDSTLKIQPAKLEDSAVYLCASSLSGEYEQYFGPGTRLTVT.

The V gene is TRBV4-1, the J gene TRBJ2-1; perhaps TRBD2 as D (6 bases). The V end was cut by 0 bases, the J end by 1 base, with 7 bases between. CDR1 MGHRA and CDR2 YSYEKL come from the germline V gene. This CDR3 comprises 15 residues. The CDR3 DNA reads TGCGCCAGCAGCCAAGATAGCGGATCCTACAATGAGCAGTTCTTC. It specifies CASSQDSGSYNEQFF.

As for this clone: A much larger clonotype is one base distant, so this may be a read error. This CDR3 is CASSQDRGAEKYF. The CDR3 region has the DNA TGTGCCAGCTCCCAGGACCGTGGGGCCGAGAAGTACTTC. This rearrangement joins TRBV18 to TRBJ2-7, with a possible D match to TRBD1 (5 bases). Germline V CDR1 and CDR2: KGHSH, LQKENI. This CDR3 contains 13 residues.

This clone was found a few times. Given a much more abundant clone one base away, this may be a read error. The chain has TRBV7-6 and TRBJ2-1; D possibly corresponds to TRBD2 (6 bases). CDR3 size: 15 residues. The germline V gene encodes CDR1 SGHVS and CDR2 FNYEAQ. V was trimmed by 5 bases and J by 0 bases, leaving 11 bases between them. The CDR3 nucleotides are TGTGCCAGCAGCCCGGGGGTGATCTCCTACAATGAGCAGTTCTTC. Protein: CASSPGVISYNEQFF.

This clone was recorded at least ten times. V usage is TRBV6-5 and J usage is TRBJ2-7; TRBD1 matches 8 bases. The germline V gene has CDR1 MNHEY and CDR2 SVGAGI. CDR3 length equals 16 residues. Germline trimming cut 4 bases from V and 1 base from J; bases unmatched to any gene: 9. CDR3 region: CASSFSGDRLSYEQYF. In DNA form, the CDR3 reads TGTGCCAGCAGTTTCTCGGGGGACAGGTTATCCTACGAGCAGTACTTC.

This clone was seen repeatedly, ten times or more. The J gene is TRBJ2-7, the V gene TRBV20-1; no definite D call. V lost 3 bases and J lost 0, with 6 bases in between. Germline V gives CDR1 DFQATT, CDR2 SNEGSKA (reference sequence). The CDR3 totals 12 residues. The CDR3 DNA reads as TGCAGTGCTAGCAAGTTCTCCTACGAGCAGTACTTC. Amino acid sequence: CSASKFSYEQYF.

A note on this clone: This may be a read error: a much more frequent sequence differs by one nucleotide. The chain employs TRBV2 and TRBJ1-1; a possible D gene is TRBD1 (6 bases). This CDR3 comprises 13 residues. Germline CDR1 and CDR2: SNHLY and FYNNEI. The V end was cut by 11 bases, the J end by 0 bases, with 13 bases between. This chain's CDR3 is CAGSQGMNTEAFF. DNA for the CDR3: TGTGCCGGCTCACAGGGAATGAACACTGAAGCTTTCTTT.

There are many counts of this clone. The V call is TRBV6-1, the J call TRBJ2-1; D might be TRBD2 (5 bases). Trimming left V 7 bases short and J 10 bases short, with 17 bases between. This CDR3 spans 13 amino acids. Germline CDR1 and CDR2: MNHNS and SASEGT. As DNA, the CDR3 is TGTGCCAGCACGAGGGAGTGGGAGCGGGAGCAGTTCTTC. Translation gives CASTREWEREQFF.

A note on this clone: This clone may be a read error of a much larger clone one base away. The chain links TRBV3-1 to TRBJ2-5, with 12 bases lining up with TRBD2. CDR3 length equals 16 residues. Germline V CDR1 and CDR2: LGHDT, YNNKEL (reference sequence). CDR3: CTSSQWTSGEQETQYF. As DNA, the CDR3 is TGTACCAGCAGCCAATGGACTAGCGGGGAACAAGAGACCCAGTACTTC.

Concerning this clone: At one end the junction does not follow the germline gene, possibly because of a read error. V gene TRBV6-5 combines with J gene TRBJ2-6; TRBD1 might be the D (5 bases). Germline V gene lookup returns CDR1 MNHEY and CDR2 SVGAGI. The CDR3 consists of 16 residues. This CDR3 is CASSDSDNSGANVLTF. The CDR3 nucleotides are TGTGCCAGCAGTGACTCGGACAACTCTGGGGCCAACGTCCTGACTTTC.

This clone showed up many times. The chain recombines TRBV5-1 with TRBJ2-2, with a possible D match to TRBD2 (6 bases). Trimming shortened V by 3 bases and J by 3 bases, and 9 bases separated the two germline ends. This CDR3 region has 14 residues. Per the germline V gene, CDR1 is SGHRS and CDR2 is YFSETQ. CDR3 sequence reads: CASSWTGDTGELFF. CDR3 sequence (DNA): TGCGCCAGCAGCTGGACGGGGGACACCGGGGAGCTGTTTTTT.

This clone was observed at least ten times. V is TRBV19 and J is TRBJ2-7; a weak D match, TRBD1 (5 bases). Trimming pared 3 bases from V and 6 bases from J, leaving 9 bases between. CDR1 is LNHDA, CDR2 SQIVND, per germline (reference sequence). CDR3 length: 12 residues. The CDR3 spells CASSIGQGEQYF. The DNA of the CDR3 is TGTGCCAGTAGTATCGGACAAGGCGAGCAGTACTTC.

This clone has ten or more counts. The chain is built from TRBV15 and TRBJ2-3, with 11 bases matching TRBD2. The CDR3 length is 16 residues. Germline V CDR1 and CDR2: LNHNV, YYDKDF (reference sequence). Trimming took 2 bases from V and 6 from J; bases not matched to a gene: 7. CDR3 sequence (DNA): TGTGCCACCAGCAGAAAAGGAACTAGCGGGAGCGATACGCAGTATTTT. Its protein is CATSRKGTSGSDTQYF.

This clone was observed at least ten times. This chain links TRBV6-1 with TRBJ1-5; possibly TRBD1 for D (6 bases). The CDR3 totals 18 residues. The germline gives CDR1 MNHNS, CDR2 SASEGT. Trimming stripped 2 bases from V and 4 bases from J, with 21 bases between. This CDR3 is CASSEPAGTTHRNQPQHF. Written as DNA, the CDR3 is TGTGCCAGCAGTGAACCCGCCGGGACAACCCACCGGAATCAGCCCCAGCATTTT.

For this clone: At one end, the junction sequence differs from germline, possibly due to a read error. The chain joins TRBV27 to TRBJ1-5; D ambiguous. Germline-derived CDR1 and CDR2 are MNHEY and SMNVEV (reference sequence). The CDR3 is made up of 13 amino acids. The DNA of the CDR3 is TGTGCCAACAGTTACGGGAGCGTTCAGCCCCAGCATTTT. It encodes CANSYGSVQPQHF.

This clone has at least ten counts. The chain uses TRBV4-1 and TRBJ2-1; TRBD2 aligns across 8 bases. This CDR3 has 15 residues. Germline V gives CDR1 MGHRA, CDR2 YSYEKL. The junction had 3 bases not matched to a gene; V was cut back by 1 base and J by 4 bases. The CDR3 loop reads CASSQGAGAYNEQFF. For the CDR3, the DNA is TGCGCCAGCAGCCAAGGAGCGGGAGCGTACAATGAGCAGTTCTTC.

This clone showed up many times. The rearrangement joins TRBV5-1 to TRBJ1-3; D unresolved. V gave up 2 bases and J gave up 0 bases, with 18 bases separating them. CDR3 length: 18 residues. Germline V CDR1 and CDR2: SGHRS, YFSETQ. The CDR3 nucleotides read TGCGCCAGCAGCTTAGGAGTGTTGATCCCGCCCTCTGGAAACACCATATATTTT. Residues: CASSLGVLIPPSGNTIYF.

There are many counts of this clone. The J gene is TRBJ2-5, the V gene TRBV29-1; TRBD1 matches at 11 bases. CDR1 and CDR2 from the germline V gene are SQVTM and ANQGSEA. The CDR3 extends over 14 amino acids. The ends lost 3 bases at V and 6 bases at J; junction bases unmatched: 6. CDR3 sequence reads: CSVEGQGVMKTQYF. The CDR3 coding sequence is TGCAGCGTTGAGGGACAGGGGGTTATGAAGACCCAGTACTTC.

This clone was found many times. The V gene is TRBV5-1, the J gene TRBJ1-1; TRBD1 agrees at 7 bases. Germline V CDR1 and CDR2: SGHRS, YFSETQ. The V gene end was trimmed by 6 bases and the J gene end by 1 base; junction bases not matched to a gene: 12. The CDR3 is made up of 16 amino acids. The CDR3 is CASNPRGRQGNTEAFF. CDR3 nucleotide sequence: TGCGCCAGCAACCCTCGTGGAAGACAGGGGAACACTGAAGCTTTCTTT.

This clone was counted only a few times. The chain combines TRBV20-1 with TRBJ2-1; the D gene is possibly TRBD2 (6 bases). Trimming removed 0 bases from V and 0 bases from J, with 9 bases in between. The germline V gene encodes CDR1 DFQATT and CDR2 SNEGSKA (reference sequence). This CDR3 is built from 15 residues. For the CDR3, the DNA is TGCAGTGCTAGAGATCTAGCGAGCTCCTACAATGAGCAGTTCTTC. This sequence encodes CSARDLASSYNEQFF.